This T cell receptor (beta chain) was profiled in a study of patients and donors after allogeneic stem cell transplantation. Each CDR3 protein gets one entry after TCRdb re-called the RT-PCR reads with MiXCR. The table shows about 160,000 distinct CDR3 sequences, with approximately 22% occurring only once. The ends were cut back, 5 bases at V and 3 bases at J, with 13 bases in the middle. The CDR3 is 15 amino acids. Looked up from germline, CDR1 is MNHEY and CDR2 is SVGAGI. The receptor's source is a human donor who was either an allogeneic HSCT recipient or a stem cell or donor lymphocyte infusion donor (not recorded which). It is not recorded whose cells these are; they may come from a transplant donor. The material sequenced was blood, either unsorted or a sorted T cell fraction (not recorded which). This sequence joins TRBV6-5 and TRBJ2-2; D possibly uses TRBD1 or TRBD2 (5 bases each). The CDR3 loop reads CASSDGTVDTGELFF. CDR3 DNA: TGTGCCAGCAGTGACGGGACGGTGGACACCGGGGAGCTGTTTTTT.